This T cell receptor beta chain appears in the sequencing data of a study of cytomegalovirus exposure and HLA in healthy donors. Turning to the study itself: Researchers found that about 82% of 300 to 450 genotyped donors fell within the Caucasian-associated ancestry cluster.

Study-wide results and limits: The study designated 150 or so TCR beta chains cytomegalovirus-associated. A later analysis associated 15,000 or so TCR beta sequences with HLA alleles at a 0.05 false discovery rate.

On this clone: The antigen is unknown.

This PCR relied on a set of 60 Vbeta primers and 13 Jbeta primers. The data were produced by immunoSEQ multiplex PCR, yet TCRdb's version contains in-frame clones alone and is incomplete. The sample contains 210,000 or so clones, 70% to 85% of which appear only once. Germline V gene sequence: CDR1 SNHLY, CDR2 FYNNEI. Trimming took off 6 bases at V and 11 bases at J, with 22 bases between the two ends. The CDR3 has 14 residues. This TCR was recovered from an older woman in good health and CMV-seropositive. This chain links TRBV2 with TRBJ2-5, with D tentatively TRBD2 (6 bases). Material for sequencing was PBMCs. The CDR3 reads CASSQSPGTRKQYF. For the CDR3, the DNA is TGTGCCAGCAGCCAAAGTCCCGGGACTCGAAAGCAGTACTTC.